One and the same sample provided the 19 T cell receptor beta chains below, sequenced in a study of PD-1 blockade in classical Hodgkin lymphoma. Time point: cycle 4 day 1 (C4D1), after 6 weeks of nivolumab. Every single patient, without exception, relapsed after autologous stem cell transplantation, and brentuximab vedotin exposure varied. Produced via immunoSEQ multiplex PCR; TCRdb's table is partial and in-frame only. The sample has 41,000 or so clones; 55% to 70% are singletons. Sequences were derived from peripheral blood mononuclear cells (PBMCs), sampled before the fourth cycle of nivolumab. The source of these receptors is a human donor with classical Hodgkin lymphoma.

The rearrangement joins TRBV7-2 to TRBJ1-2, with TRBD1 matching over 9 bases. V shed 3 bases, J shed 8 bases, and the junction held 4 bases outside the gene matches. CDR3 length: 13 amino acids. Germline V gene sequence: CDR1 SGHTA, CDR2 FQGNSA. The CDR3 loop reads CASSLGQGGGYTF. The CDR3 nucleotides are TGTGCCAGCAGCTTGGGACAGGGAGGAGGCTACACCTTC.

The genes are TRBV6-1 and TRBJ2-7; 9 bases fit TRBD1. Trimming removed 4 bases from V and 3 bases from J; junction bases left unmatched: 4. CDR3 length equals 14 residues. CDR1 is MNHNS and CDR2 is SASEGT in the germline V gene. The CDR3: CASSALTGGYEQYF. The CDR3 DNA is TGTGCCAGCAGTGCTCTGACAGGGGGCTACGAGCAGTACTTC.

The chain combines TRBV5-4 with TRBJ2-1; 9 bases are shared with TRBD1. CDR1 and CDR2 (germline): SGHNT, YYREEE (reference sequence). This CDR3 contains 15 residues. J was trimmed by 5 bases and V by 5 bases; bases with no gene match: 8. CDR3 nucleotides: TGTGCCAGCAGGTTACAGGGGGCGCCCCACAATGAGCAGTTCTTC. Translation: CASRLQGAPHNEQFF.

The chain is built from TRBV7-2 and TRBJ2-7, with D possibly matching TRBD2 (6 bases). CDR3 length: 15 amino acids. V was cut by 1 base and J by 0 bases, with 10 bases left in between. CDR1 is SGHTA, CDR2 FQGNSA, per germline. The CDR3 is CASSLDPGSSYEQYF. CDR3 sequence (DNA): TGTGCCAGCAGCTTAGATCCCGGGAGCTCCTACGAGCAGTACTTC.

The V and J genes are TRBV27 and TRBJ2-1; D is unresolved. In germline, CDR1 is MNHEY, CDR2 SMNVEV (reference sequence). V lost 2 bases, J lost 5 bases, and 7 bases lay in between. This CDR3 spans 13 amino acids. This CDR3 is CASSLQVNNEQFF. CDR3 nucleotide sequence: TGTGCCAGCAGTTTACAGGTTAACAATGAGCAGTTCTTC.

This clone has only a few counts. The chain is built from TRBV11-3 and TRBJ2-3; 12 positions match TRBD2. The CDR3 contains 16 residues. Germline CDR1 SGHNT, CDR2 YENEEA. J lost 0 bases, V lost 4 bases, and 2 bases had no gene match. The CDR3 DNA sequence: TGTGCCAGCAGCTCCGGACTAGCGGGGAGCACAGATACGCAGTATTTT. Encoded protein: CASSSGLAGSTDTQYF.

The rearrangement uses TRBV7-9 and TRBJ2-1; 7 positions match TRBD2. The CDR3 runs 16 residues. Germline V gives CDR1 SEHNR, CDR2 FQNEAQ (reference sequence). The V segment lost 0 bases and the J segment 8 bases; nucleotides outside the gene matches: 10. For the CDR3, the DNA is TGTGCCAGCAGCTTAGCTTTAGGACTAGTAGCCCATGAGCAGTTCTTC. Protein: CASSLALGLVAHEQFF. Full variable domain (remainder filled in from reference TRBV7-9 and TRBJ2-1): DTGVSQNPRHKITKRGQNVTFRCDPISEHNRLYWYRQTLGQGPEFLTYFQNEAQLEKSRLLSDRFSAERPKGSFSTLEIQRTEQGDSAMYLCASSLALGLVAHEQFFGPGTRLTVL.

This clone came up a few times. The V gene is TRBV2, the J gene TRBJ2-2; D uncertain. The CDR3 has 14 residues. Germline V gives CDR1 SNHLY, CDR2 FYNNEI. V gave up 4 bases and J gave up 0 bases, with 6 bases separating them. CDR3 bases: TGTGCCAGCAGTGCCGTATCGAACACCGGGGAGCTGTTTTTT. Translating gives CASSAVSNTGELFF.

The chain joins TRBV25-1 to TRBJ2-1; D not resolved. This CDR3 is built from 11 residues. V was cut by 1 base and J by 8 bases, with 3 bases left in between. CDR1 is MGHDK and CDR2 is SYGVNS in the germline V gene. CDR3 sequence (DNA): TGTGCCAGCAGTGAATTCTATGAGCAGTTCTTC. It codes for CASSEFYEQFF.

The count of this clone is one. The CDR3 region is CASSLGGQNYGYTF. The CDR3 DNA follows: TGCGCCAGCAGCTTGGGAGGACAGAACTATGGCTACACCTTC. The rearrangement links TRBV5-1 to TRBJ1-2, with TRBD1 as a possible D gene (6 bases). Trimming pared 0 bases from V and 2 bases from J, leaving 8 bases between. CDR1 is SGHRS, CDR2 YFSETQ, per germline. CDR3 length: 14 residues.

The sample holds one count of this clone. CDR3 sequence reads: CAWSSAGGLSTDTQYF. DNA of the CDR3: TGTGCCTGGAGTTCAGCGGGGGGGCTTAGCACAGATACGCAGTATTTT. The genes are TRBV30 and TRBJ2-3, with TRBD2 matching over 10 bases. The CDR3 length is 16 residues. Per germline, CDR1 GTSNPN and CDR2 SVGIG (reference sequence). Unmatched junction bases numbered 5, after V lost 2 bases and J lost 0 bases.

The rearrangement uses TRBV29-1 and TRBJ1-2; TRBD1 agrees at 7 bases. The CDR3 loop spans 12 amino acids. Trimming cost V 7 bases and J 4 bases; bases outside gene matches: 6. The germline V gene has CDR1 SQVTM and CDR2 ANQGSEA. The CDR3 is CSAQGFGYGYTF. CDR3 DNA: TGCAGCGCACAGGGGTTCGGCTATGGCTACACCTTC.

V and J are TRBV5-8 and TRBJ1-1; TRBD1 agrees at 8 bases. The germline CDR1 and CDR2 sequences are SGHTS and YDEGEE. J was trimmed by 3 bases and V by 4 bases; bases with no gene match: 8. The CDR3 sequence is 15 residues long. The chain's CDR3 is CASSPLGQAHTEAFF. CDR3 sequence (DNA): TGTGCCAGCAGCCCTCTGGGACAGGCCCACACTGAAGCTTTCTTT.

V is TRBV6-1 and J is TRBJ1-1; 7 bases match TRBD1. Per the germline V gene, CDR1 is MNHNS and CDR2 is SASEGT. There are 13 residues in the CDR3. The V and J ends lost 5 bases and 6 bases, in that order; junction bases with no gene match: 6. The CDR3 DNA is TGTGCCAGCAGTCCCCGGGACAGAGCTGAAGCTTTCTTT. This encodes CASSPRDRAEAFF.

The V call is TRBV6-5, the J call TRBJ2-3; 11 bases line up with TRBD2. This CDR3 has 15 amino acids. Trimming took 5 bases from V and 4 from J; bases not matched to a gene: 5. The germline CDR1 and CDR2 sequences are MNHEY and SVGAGI. CDR3 protein: CASSNSGGAPDTQYF. Here the CDR3 DNA reads TGTGCCAGCAGTAATAGCGGGGGGGCCCCAGATACGCAGTATTTT.

Turning to this clone: This same CDR3 is encoded by further DNA sequences in the sample. The chain combines TRBV5-1 with TRBJ1-1; D gene unclear. The CDR3 contains 15 residues. Germline loops: CDR1 SGHRS, CDR2 YFSETQ. V gave up 0 bases and J gave up 1 base, with 10 bases separating them. This chain's CDR3 is CASSLALAGNTEAFF. DNA for the CDR3: TGCGCCAGCAGCTTGGCCCTCGCCGGGAACACTGAAGCTTTCTTT.

A single count supports this clone. Within the sample, other DNA sequences also encode this same CDR3. V gene TRBV6-5 combines with J gene TRBJ2-2; D unresolved. The V end lost 0 bases, the J end lost 5 bases, and 4 bases lay between the germline ends. The V gene's germline CDR1 is MNHEY and CDR2 SVGAGI. The CDR3 covers 13 residues. This CDR3 reads CASSYSGTGELFF. Written as DNA, the CDR3 is TGTGCCAGCAGTTACTCTGGGACCGGGGAGCTGTTTTTT.

The chain carries TRBV28 and TRBJ2-7; D ambiguous. The V and J ends lost 2 bases and 1 base respectively, with 6 bases between them. The CDR3 is made up of 13 amino acids. The V gene's germline CDR1 is MDHEN and CDR2 SYDVKM. The CDR3 coding sequence is TGTGCCAGCAGTTTACAGAGTTCCTACGAGCAGTACTTC. This codes for CASSLQSSYEQYF. The whole variable domain, filled in from reference TRBV28 and TRBJ2-7, reads DVKVTQSSRYLVKRTGEKVFLECVQDMDHENMFWYRQDPGLGLRLIYFSYDVKMKEKGDIPEGYSVSREKKERFSLILESASTNQTSMYLCASSLQSSYEQYFGPGTRLTVT.

The V call is TRBV18, the J call TRBJ2-2, with 7 bases lining up with TRBD1. V shed 0 bases and J 6 bases; nucleotides not matched to a gene: 4. This CDR3 contains 15 residues. The germline CDR1 and CDR2 sequences are KGHSH and LQKENI. CDR3 loop: CASSPPTGLAGELFF. As DNA, the CDR3 is TGTGCCAGCTCACCACCGACAGGGTTGGCCGGGGAGCTGTTTTTT.